This T cell receptor beta chain was identified in a study of CD8+ T cells in alopecia areata. The CDR3 is 15 residues long. Germline values: CDR1 SGHDN, CDR2 FVKESK. V lost 4 bases and J 5 bases, leaving 17 bases between the germline ends. Indicated treatment: oral pan-JAK inhibitor, 5-10 mg twice daily. cDNA serving as the sequencing template came from extracted, reverse transcribed RNA. TCRdb's table, derived via immunoSEQ multiplex PCR, lists solely in-frame clones and lacks some. The data contain about 190,000 clones, 45% to 65% of them seen just once; the ten biggest clones take up less than 0.8%.

This specimen was CD4+ T cells sorted from blood, taken at week 4, from a patient treated with tofacitinib. The gene calls are TRBV14 and TRBJ2-5, with unresolved D. The TCR was taken from a human donor with alopecia areata. In DNA, the CDR3 is TGTGCCAGCAGCCGTGTGGAATGGGGTCGGGAGACCCAGTACTTC. Its translation is CASSRVEWGRETQYF.